This T cell receptor (beta chain) derives from a study of early T cells in non-severe SARS-CoV-2 infection. Study-wide results and limits: The study's VDJdb matching favored anti-spike CD8 responses and missed private and CD4 specificities.

V lost 4 bases and J lost 5, with 5 bases in between. The CDR3 sequence is 11 residues long. Per the germline V gene, CDR1 is SEHNR and CDR2 is FQNEAQ (reference sequence). The protocol attached unique molecular identifiers to individual cDNA molecules. A single record per CDR3 protein comes from TCRdb applying MiXCR to the 5' RACE reads. The sample lists around 70,000 distinct CDR3 sequences; 10% to 15% were seen once. This clonotype was seen repeatedly, ten times or more. Its matching antigen is unknown. The chain is built from TRBV7-9 and TRBJ1-2; the D is unclear. The sequencing input was whole blood. The sequence was collected from an adult who was a healthcare worker with PCR-confirmed SARS-CoV-2 infection or an uninfected control (not recorded which). The CDR3 sequence is CASSSLYGYTF. The CDR3 DNA reads as TGTGCCAGCAGCTCCCTATATGGCTACACCTTC.